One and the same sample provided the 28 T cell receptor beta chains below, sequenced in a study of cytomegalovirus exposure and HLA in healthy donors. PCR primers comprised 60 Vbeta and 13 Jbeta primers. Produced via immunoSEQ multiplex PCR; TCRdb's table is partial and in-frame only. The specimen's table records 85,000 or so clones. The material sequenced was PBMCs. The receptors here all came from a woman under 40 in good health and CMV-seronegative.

CDR3 sequence reads: CASSLVAGGILNTEAFF. The CDR3 bases are TGTGCCAGCAGCTTAGTAGCGGGGGGCATCTTGAACACTGAAGCTTTCTTT. J is TRBJ1-1 and V is TRBV7-2; possibly TRBD1 for D (6 bases). This CDR3 is 17 amino acids long. Trimming cost V 1 base and J 0 bases, with 15 bases left between them. Germline CDR1 SGHTA, CDR2 FQGNSA.

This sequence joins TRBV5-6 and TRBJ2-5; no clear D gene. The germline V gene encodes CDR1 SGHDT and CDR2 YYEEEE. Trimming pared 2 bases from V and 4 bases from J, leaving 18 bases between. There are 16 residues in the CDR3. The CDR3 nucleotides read TGTGCCAGCAGCTTTTTAGGCGGTCTGGCTCGAGAGACCCAGTACTTC. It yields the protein CASSFLGGLARETQYF.

CDR3 nucleotides: TGCAGCGTTGAAGCAGGGGCCTATGGCTACACCTTC. It encodes CSVEAGAYGYTF. The rearrangement uses TRBV29-1 and TRBJ1-2; a weak D match, TRBD1 (6 bases). Trimming cost V 1 base and J 4 bases, with 7 bases left between them. CDR1 and CDR2 from the germline V gene are SQVTM and ANQGSEA. CDR3 length: 12 residues.

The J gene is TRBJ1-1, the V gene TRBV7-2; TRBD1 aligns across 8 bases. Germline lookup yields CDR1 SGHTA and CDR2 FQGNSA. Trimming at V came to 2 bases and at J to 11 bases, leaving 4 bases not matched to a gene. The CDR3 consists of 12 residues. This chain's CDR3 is CASSLPDRVAFF. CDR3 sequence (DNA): TGTGCCAGCAGCTTACCGGACAGGGTGGCTTTCTTT. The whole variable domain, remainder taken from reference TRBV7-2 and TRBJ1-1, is GAGVSQSPSNKVTEKGKDVELRCDPISGHTALYWYRQSLGQGLEFLIYFQGNSAPDKSGLPSDRFSAERTGGSVSTLTIQRTQQEDSAVYLCASSLPDRVAFFGQGTRLTVV.

Here the CDR3 reads CASSQLASTGELFF. The CDR3 coding sequence is TGTGCCAGCAGCCAACTAGCGAGTACCGGGGAGCTGTTTTTT. This sequence joins TRBV7-9 and TRBJ2-2; 7 bases are a match to TRBD2. This CDR3 is built from 14 residues. With V trimmed by 5 bases and J by 5 bases, 5 bases remained unmatched. Germline assignment: CDR1 SEHNR and CDR2 FQNEAQ (reference sequence).

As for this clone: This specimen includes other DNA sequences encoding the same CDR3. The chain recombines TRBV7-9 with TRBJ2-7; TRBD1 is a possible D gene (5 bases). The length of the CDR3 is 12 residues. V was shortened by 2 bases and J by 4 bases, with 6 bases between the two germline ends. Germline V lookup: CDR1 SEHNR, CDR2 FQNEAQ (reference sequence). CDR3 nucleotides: TGTGCCAGCAGCTTACAGGGATACGAGCAGTACTTC. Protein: CASSLQGYEQYF. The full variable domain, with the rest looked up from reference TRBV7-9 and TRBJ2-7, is DTGVSQNPRHKITKRGQNVTFRCDPISEHNRLYWYRQTLGQGPEFLTYFQNEAQLEKSRLLSDRFSAERPKGSFSTLEIQRTEQGDSAMYLCASSLQGYEQYFGPGTRLTVT.

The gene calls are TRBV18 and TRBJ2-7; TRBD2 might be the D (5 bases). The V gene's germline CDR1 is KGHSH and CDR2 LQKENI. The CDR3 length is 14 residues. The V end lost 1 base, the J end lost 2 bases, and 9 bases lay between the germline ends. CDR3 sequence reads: CASSPLQEAYEQYF. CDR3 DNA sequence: TGTGCCAGCTCACCACTGCAGGAGGCCTACGAGCAGTACTTC.

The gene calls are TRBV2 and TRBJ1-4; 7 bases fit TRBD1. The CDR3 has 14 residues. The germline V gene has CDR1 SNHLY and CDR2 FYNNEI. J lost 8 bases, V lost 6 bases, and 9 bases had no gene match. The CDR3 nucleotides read TGTGCCAGCAGCGCCGACAGGGCGGAAGAAAAACTGTTTTTT. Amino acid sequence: CASSADRAEEKLFF.

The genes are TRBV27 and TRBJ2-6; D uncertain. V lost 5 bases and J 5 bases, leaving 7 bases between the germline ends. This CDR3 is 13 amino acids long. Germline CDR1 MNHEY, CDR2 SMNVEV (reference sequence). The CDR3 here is CASSPDRANVLTF. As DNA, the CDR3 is TGTGCCAGCAGTCCTGACAGGGCCAACGTCCTGACTTTC.

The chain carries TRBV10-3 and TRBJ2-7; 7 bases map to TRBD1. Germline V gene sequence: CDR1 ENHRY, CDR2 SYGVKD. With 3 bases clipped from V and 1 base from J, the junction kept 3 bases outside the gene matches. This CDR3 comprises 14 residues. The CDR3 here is CAISDSGQSYEQYF. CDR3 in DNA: TGTGCCATCAGTGATTCGGGACAGTCCTACGAGCAGTACTTC.

The CDR3 coding sequence is TGCGCCAGCAGCCGGACTAGAGGGAGAGGAGAGACCCAGTACTTC. Its protein product is CASSRTRGRGETQYF. This chain connects TRBV5-1 to TRBJ2-5; 7 bases map to TRBD2. The CDR3 is 15 residues long. In germline, CDR1 is SGHRS, CDR2 YFSETQ. V was pared by 4 bases and J by 4 bases, with 10 bases of the junction left unmatched. The complete variable domain, with remaining parts taken from reference TRBV5-1 and TRBJ2-5, reads KAGVTQTPRYLIKTRGQQVTLSCSPISGHRSVSWYQQTPGQGLQFLFEYFSETQRNKGNFPGRFSGRQFSNSRSEMNVSTLELGDSALYLCASSRTRGRGETQYFGPGTRLLVL.

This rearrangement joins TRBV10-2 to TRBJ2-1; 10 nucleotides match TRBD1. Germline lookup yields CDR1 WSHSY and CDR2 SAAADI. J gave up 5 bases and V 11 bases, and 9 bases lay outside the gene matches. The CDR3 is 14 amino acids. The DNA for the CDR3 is TGCGCCTCCCAGTACGGGACAGGGGACAATGAGCAGTTCTTC. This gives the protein CASQYGTGDNEQFF.

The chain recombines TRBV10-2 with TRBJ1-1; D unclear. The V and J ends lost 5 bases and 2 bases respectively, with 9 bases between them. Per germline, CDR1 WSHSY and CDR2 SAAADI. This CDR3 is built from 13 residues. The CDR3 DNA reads TGCGCCAGCAGTCCGGGAATTAACACTGAAGCTTTCTTT. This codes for CASSPGINTEAFF.

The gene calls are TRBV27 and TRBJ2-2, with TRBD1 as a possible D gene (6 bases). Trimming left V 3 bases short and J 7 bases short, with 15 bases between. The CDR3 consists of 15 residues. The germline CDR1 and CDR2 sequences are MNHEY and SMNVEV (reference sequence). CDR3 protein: CASSFRQARVGELFF. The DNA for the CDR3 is TGTGCCAGCAGTTTCAGACAGGCTCGAGTCGGGGAGCTGTTTTTT.

The CDR3 DNA sequence: TGTGCCAGCACCGCGTATGGTCGCAATGAGCAGTTCTTC. Its protein product is CASTAYGRNEQFF. The J gene is TRBJ2-1, the V gene TRBV18; no reliable D call. Looked up from germline, CDR1 is KGHSH and CDR2 is LQKENI. This CDR3 comprises 13 residues. V was pared by 8 bases and J by 6 bases, with 14 bases between.

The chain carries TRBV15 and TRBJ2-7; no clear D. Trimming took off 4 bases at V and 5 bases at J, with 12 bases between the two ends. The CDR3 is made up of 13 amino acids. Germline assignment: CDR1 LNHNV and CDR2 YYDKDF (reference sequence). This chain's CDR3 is CATSKAGLNEQYF. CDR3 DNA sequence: TGTGCCACCAGCAAGGCAGGCTTGAACGAGCAGTACTTC.

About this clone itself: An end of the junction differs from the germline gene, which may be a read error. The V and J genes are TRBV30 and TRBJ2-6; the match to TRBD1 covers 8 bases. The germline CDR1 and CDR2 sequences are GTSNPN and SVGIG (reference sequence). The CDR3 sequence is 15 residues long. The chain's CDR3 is CAGSVTGVGANVLTF. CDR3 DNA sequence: TGTGCCGGGAGCGTGACAGGGGTCGGGGCCAACGTCCTGACTTTC.

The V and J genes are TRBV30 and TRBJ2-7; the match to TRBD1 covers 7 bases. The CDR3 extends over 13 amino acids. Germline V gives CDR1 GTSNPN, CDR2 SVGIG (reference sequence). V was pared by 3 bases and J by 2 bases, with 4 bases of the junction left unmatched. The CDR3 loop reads CAWSRQGPYEQYF. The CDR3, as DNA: TGTGCCTGGAGCCGACAGGGTCCCTACGAGCAGTACTTC. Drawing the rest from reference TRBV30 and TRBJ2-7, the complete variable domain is SQTIHQWPATLVQPVGSPLSLECTVEGTSNPNLYWYRQAAGRGLQLLFYSVGIGQISSEVPQNLSASRPQDRQFILSSKKLLLSDSGFYLCAWSRQGPYEQYFGPGTRLTVT.

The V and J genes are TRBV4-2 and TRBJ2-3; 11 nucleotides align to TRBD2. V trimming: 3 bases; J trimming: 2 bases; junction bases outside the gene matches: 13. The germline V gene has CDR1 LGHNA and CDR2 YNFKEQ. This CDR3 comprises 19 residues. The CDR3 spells CASSQWSATSGGVTDTQYF. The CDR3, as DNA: TGTGCCAGCAGCCAGTGGTCGGCTACTAGCGGGGGAGTCACAGATACGCAGTATTTT.

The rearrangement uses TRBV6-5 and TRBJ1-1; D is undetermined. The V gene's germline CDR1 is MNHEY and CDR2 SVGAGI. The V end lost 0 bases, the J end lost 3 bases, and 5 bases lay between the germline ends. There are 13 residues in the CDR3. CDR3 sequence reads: CASSYSRDTEAFF. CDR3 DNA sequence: TGTGCCAGCAGTTACTCGAGAGACACTGAAGCTTTCTTT.

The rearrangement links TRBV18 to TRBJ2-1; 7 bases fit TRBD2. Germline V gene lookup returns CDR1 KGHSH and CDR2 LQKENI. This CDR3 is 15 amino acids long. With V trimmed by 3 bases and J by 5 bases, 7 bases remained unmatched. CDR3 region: CASSPGGLEDNEQFF. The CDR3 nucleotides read TGTGCCAGCTCACCGGGAGGACTAGAGGACAATGAGCAGTTCTTC.

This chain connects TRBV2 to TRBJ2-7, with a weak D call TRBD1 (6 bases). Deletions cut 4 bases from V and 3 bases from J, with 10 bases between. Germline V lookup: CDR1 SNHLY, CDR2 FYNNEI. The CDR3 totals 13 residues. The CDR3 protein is CASSARGLYEQYF. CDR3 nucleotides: TGTGCCAGCAGTGCCAGGGGCCTCTACGAGCAGTACTTC.

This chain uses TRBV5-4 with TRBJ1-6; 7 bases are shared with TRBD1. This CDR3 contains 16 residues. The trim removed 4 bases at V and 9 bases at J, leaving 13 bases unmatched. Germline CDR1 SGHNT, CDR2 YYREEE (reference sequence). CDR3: CASSTRTGGRSSPLHF. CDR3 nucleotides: TGTGCCAGCAGCACCCGGACAGGCGGAAGGAGTTCACCCCTCCACTTT.

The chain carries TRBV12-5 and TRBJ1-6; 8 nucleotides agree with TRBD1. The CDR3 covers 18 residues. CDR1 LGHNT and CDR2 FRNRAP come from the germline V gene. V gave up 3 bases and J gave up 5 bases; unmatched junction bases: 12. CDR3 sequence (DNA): TGTGCTAGTGGTTTCACCGCTCGAGGCAGGGGGCATAATTCACCCCTCCACTTT. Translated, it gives CASGFTARGRGHNSPLHF.

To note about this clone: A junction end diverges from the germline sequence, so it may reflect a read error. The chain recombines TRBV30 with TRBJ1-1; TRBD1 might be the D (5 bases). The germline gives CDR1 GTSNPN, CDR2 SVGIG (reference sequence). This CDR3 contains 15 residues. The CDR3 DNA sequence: TGTGCCGGGAGTGGGTTAGGACAACCGAACACTGAAGCTTTCTTT. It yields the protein CAGSGLGQPNTEAFF.

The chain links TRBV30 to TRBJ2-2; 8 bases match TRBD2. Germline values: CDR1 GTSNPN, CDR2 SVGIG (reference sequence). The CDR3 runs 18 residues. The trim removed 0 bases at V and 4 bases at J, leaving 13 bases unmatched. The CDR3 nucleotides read TGTGCCTGGAGTGTACCGGCGGGAGGCAGTTGGGGCACCGGGGAGCTGTTTTTT. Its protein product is CAWSVPAGGSWGTGELFF.

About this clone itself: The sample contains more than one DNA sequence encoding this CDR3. Here the CDR3 reads CASSLAGGTEAFF. CDR3 nucleotide sequence: TGTGCCAGCAGTTTAGCAGGGGGCACTGAAGCTTTCTTT. V gene TRBV27 combines with J gene TRBJ1-1; TRBD1 matches at 7 bases. The CDR3 has 13 residues. Germline V CDR1 and CDR2: MNHEY, SMNVEV (reference sequence). Trimming at V came to 2 bases and at J to 4 bases, leaving 1 base not matched to a gene.

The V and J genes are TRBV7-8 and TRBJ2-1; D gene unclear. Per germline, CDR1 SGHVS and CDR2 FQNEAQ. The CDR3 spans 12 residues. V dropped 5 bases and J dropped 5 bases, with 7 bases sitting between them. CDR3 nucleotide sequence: TGTGCCAGCAGCGTCGGAGACAATGAGCAGTTCTTC. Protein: CASSVGDNEQFF.